The 10 T cell receptor beta chains reported below all come from one sample, sequenced in a study of PD-L1 blockade in urothelial cancer. Time point described: peripheral blood 6 weeks after treatment start. TCRdb's table, derived via immunoSEQ multiplex PCR, lists solely in-frame clones and lacks some. The sample lists more than 95,000 clones, about 89% occurring once. The specimen was PBMCs, collected around atezolizumab (anti-PD-L1) treatment. Source of these receptors: a man aged 55 to 70 with urothelial cancer.

The chain combines TRBV5-4 with TRBJ2-3; weak D call: TRBD2 (6 bases). Germline CDR1 reads SGHNT; CDR2 reads YYREEE (reference sequence). The V end lost 3 bases, the J end lost 2 bases, and 10 bases lay between the germline ends. This CDR3 is built from 14 residues. CDR3: CASSYGLSTDTQYF. Written as DNA, the CDR3 is TGTGCCAGCAGCTACGGACTATCCACAGATACGCAGTATTTT. Supplemented by reference TRBV5-4 and TRBJ2-3, the full variable domain reads ETGVTQSPTHLIKTRGQQVTLRCSSQSGHNTVSWYQQALGQGPQFIFQYYREEENGRGNFPPRFSGLQFPNYSSELNVNALELDDSALYLCASSYGLSTDTQYFGPGTRLTVL.

This chain connects TRBV9 to TRBJ1-2; D is undetermined. This CDR3 region has 14 residues. Germline CDR1 reads SGDLS; CDR2 reads YYNGEE. Trimming took 1 base from V and 4 from J, leaving 11 bases between them. The chain's CDR3 is CASSVMGSSYGYTF. The CDR3 bases are TGTGCCAGCAGCGTAATGGGCTCCTCCTATGGCTACACCTTC.

The chain has TRBV7-2 and TRBJ2-7; 7 bases fit TRBD2. The V gene's germline CDR1 is SGHTA and CDR2 FQGNSA. The CDR3 totals 13 residues. V shed 1 base and J 4 bases; nucleotides not matched to a gene: 1. CDR3 sequence (DNA): TGTGCCAGCAGCTTAGGGACTAGATACGAGCAGTACTTC. Its translation: CASSLGTRYEQYF.

The rearrangement joins TRBV6-5 to TRBJ2-7; D is ambiguous. Trimming left V 6 bases short and J 5 bases short, with 14 bases between. CDR1 and CDR2 from the germline V gene are MNHEY and SVGAGI. The CDR3 is 13 residues long. The CDR3 DNA reads as TGTGCCAGCAGCTTCTACTCGAGCCACGAGCAGTACTTC. It translates to CASSFYSSHEQYF.

The rearrangement uses TRBV2 and TRBJ1-1; TRBD1 matches at 8 bases. The germline V gene encodes CDR1 SNHLY and CDR2 FYNNEI. The length of the CDR3 is 13 residues. V shed 6 bases and J 7 bases; nucleotides not matched to a gene: 7. The CDR3 DNA is TGTGCCAGCAGCGGACAGGGTCAGGGTGAAGCTTTCTTT. Translation: CASSGQGQGEAFF.

CDR3 nucleotides: TGTGCCACCAGCAGAGATGGGCAGGACACCCTTACGCAGTATTTT. This encodes CATSRDGQDTLTQYF. V gene TRBV15 combines with J gene TRBJ2-3; a possible D gene is TRBD1 (5 bases). Trimming removed 0 bases at V and 8 bases at J, with 15 bases between. Germline CDR1 is LNHNV and CDR2 is YYDKDF (reference sequence). The CDR3 spans 15 residues.

The V call is TRBV6-1, the J call TRBJ1-2; D perhaps matches TRBD1 (5 bases). CDR3 length: 18 amino acids. Between the trimmed V and J ends, which lost 0 bases and 9 bases, there was a span of 26 bases. CDR1 and CDR2 from the germline V gene are MNHNS and SASEGT. The CDR3 here is CASSEAGIGLLVGGSYTF. In DNA form, the CDR3 reads TGTGCCAGCAGTGAAGCGGGTATCGGGTTGCTGGTCGGGGGTAGCTACACCTTC.

This chain connects TRBV14 to TRBJ2-5, with D tentatively TRBD1 (6 bases). CDR1 and CDR2 (germline): SGHDN, FVKESK. CDR3 length: 14 residues. Trimming removed 1 base at V and 7 bases at J, with 13 bases between. The CDR3 sequence is CASSQVPGVGTQYF. The CDR3 nucleotides read TGTGCCAGCAGCCAAGTCCCAGGGGTAGGGACCCAGTACTTC.

V gene TRBV28 combines with J gene TRBJ2-3; 9 nucleotides agree with TRBD1. The germline CDR1 and CDR2 sequences are MDHEN and SYDVKM. The CDR3 is 14 amino acids. V gave up 8 bases and J gave up 4 bases; unmatched junction bases: 7. The CDR3 here is CASSRQGVPDTQYF. In DNA form, the CDR3 reads TGTGCCAGCTCTCGACAGGGGGTTCCAGATACGCAGTATTTT.

The V call is TRBV11-3, the J call TRBJ1-1; no firm D call. Germline CDR1 and CDR2: SGHNT and YENEEA. The CDR3 is 15 amino acids. V was pared by 2 bases and J by 6 bases, with 16 bases between. Here the CDR3 DNA reads TGTGCCAGCAGCTTACCTCCAGAGGACTTTCCTGAAGCTTTCTTT. Translated: CASSLPPEDFPEAFF.